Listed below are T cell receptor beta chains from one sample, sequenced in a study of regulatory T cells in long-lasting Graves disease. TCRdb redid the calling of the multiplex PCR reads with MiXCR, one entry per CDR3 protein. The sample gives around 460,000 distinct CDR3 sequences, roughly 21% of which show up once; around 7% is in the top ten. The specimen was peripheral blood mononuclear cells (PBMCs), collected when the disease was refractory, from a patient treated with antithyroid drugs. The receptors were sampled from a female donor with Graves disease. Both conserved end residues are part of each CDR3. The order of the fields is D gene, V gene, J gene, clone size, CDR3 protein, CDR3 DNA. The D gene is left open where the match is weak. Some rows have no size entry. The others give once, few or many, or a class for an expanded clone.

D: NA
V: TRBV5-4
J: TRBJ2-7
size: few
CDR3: CASSVVADGSYEQYF
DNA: TGTGCCAGCAGCGTAGTCGCCGACGGCTCCTACGAGCAGTACTTC

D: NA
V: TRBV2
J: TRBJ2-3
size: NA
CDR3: CASGGPLASLETDTQYF
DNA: TGTGCCAGCGGGGGGCCACTAGCGTCTCTCGAGACAGATACGCAGTATTTT

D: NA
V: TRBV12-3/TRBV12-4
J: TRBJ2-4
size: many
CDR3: CASLPTVAKNIQYF
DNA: TGTGCCAGCTTACCGACAGTAGCCAAAAACATTCAGTACTTC

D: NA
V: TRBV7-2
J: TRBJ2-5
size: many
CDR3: CASSRGRSGTQYF
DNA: TGTGCCAGCAGCCGAGGGAGATCAGGGACCCAGTACTTC

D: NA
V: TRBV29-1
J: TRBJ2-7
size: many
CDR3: CSVERVGSYEQYF
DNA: TGCAGCGTTGAACGGGTCGGCTCCTACGAGCAGTACTTC

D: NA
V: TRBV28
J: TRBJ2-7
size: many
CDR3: CASTRAAPSYEQYF
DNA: TGTGCCAGCACGCGCGCAGCACCATCCTACGAGCAGTACTTC

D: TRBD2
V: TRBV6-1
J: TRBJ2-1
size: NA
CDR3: CASRPLGTSPYNEQFF
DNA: TGTGCCAGCAGGCCGTTGGGGACTAGTCCCTACAATGAGCAGTTCTTC

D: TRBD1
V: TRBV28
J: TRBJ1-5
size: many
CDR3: CASSKGQGKYQPQHF
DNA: TGTGCCAGCAGTAAGGGACAGGGGAAATATCAGCCCCAGCATTTT

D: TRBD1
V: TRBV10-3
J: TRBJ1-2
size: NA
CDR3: CAISETPTGQGRGYTF
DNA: TGTGCCATCAGTGAGACGCCGACGGGACAGGGGAGGGGCTACACCTTC

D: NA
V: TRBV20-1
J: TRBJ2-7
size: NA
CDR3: CSARAMGRQGGTSGRVPYEQYF
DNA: TGCAGTGCTAGAGCTATGGGCAGGCAGGGGGGTACTAGCGGTCGCGTGCCCTACGAGCAGTACTTC

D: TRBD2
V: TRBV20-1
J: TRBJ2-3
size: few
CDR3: CSARDDSGTSGSRVQYF
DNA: TGCAGTGCTAGAGACGACTCCGGGACTAGCGGGAGTCGAGTTCAGTATTTT

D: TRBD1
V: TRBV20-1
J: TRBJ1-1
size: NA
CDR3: CSASRGPDTEAFF
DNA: TGCAGTGCTAGCAGGGGGCCGGACACTGAAGCTTTCTTT

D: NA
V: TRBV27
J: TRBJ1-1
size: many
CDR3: CASRYTPMNTEAFF
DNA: TGTGCCAGCAGGTACACCCCCATGAACACTGAAGCTTTCTTT

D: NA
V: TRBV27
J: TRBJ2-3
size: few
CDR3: CASSFLGTDTQYF
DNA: TGTGCCAGCAGTTTTTTAGGCACAGATACGCAGTATTTT

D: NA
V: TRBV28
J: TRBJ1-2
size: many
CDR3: CASSLGGSNYGYTF
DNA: TGTGCCAGCAGTTTAGGGGGCAGTAACTATGGCTACACCTTC

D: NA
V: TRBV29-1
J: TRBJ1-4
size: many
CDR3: CSVGTDEKLFF
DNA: TGCAGCGTTGGGACAGACGAAAAACTGTTTTTT

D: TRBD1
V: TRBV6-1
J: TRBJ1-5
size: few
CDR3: CASRPEQGASWQPQHF
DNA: TGTGCCAGCAGGCCCGAACAGGGGGCTTCTTGGCAGCCCCAGCATTTT

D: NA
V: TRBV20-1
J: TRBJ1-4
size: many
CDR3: CSASSGGRNEKLFF
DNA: TGCAGTGCTTCTAGCGGGGGGCGGAATGAAAAACTGTTTTTT

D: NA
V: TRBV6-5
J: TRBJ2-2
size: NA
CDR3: CASRSGANTGELFF
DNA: TGTGCCAGCAGATCAGGGGCGAACACCGGGGAGCTGTTTTTT

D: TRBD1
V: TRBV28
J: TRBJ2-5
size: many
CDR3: CASTGGQGILETQYF
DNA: TGTGCCAGTACCGGAGGACAGGGGATTTTGGAGACCCAGTACTTC

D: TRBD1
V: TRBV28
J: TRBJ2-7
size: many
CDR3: CATLGTGPPEQYF
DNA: TGTGCCACCCTCGGGACAGGGCCACCCGAGCAGTACTTC

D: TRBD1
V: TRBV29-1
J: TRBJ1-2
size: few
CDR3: CSVGTGESGYTF
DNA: TGCAGCGTTGGGACAGGGGAAAGTGGCTACACCTTC

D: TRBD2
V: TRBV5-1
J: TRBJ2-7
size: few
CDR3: CASSLGDIAGSSYEQYF
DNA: TGCGCCAGCAGCTTGGGAGATATAGCGGGTAGTTCCTACGAGCAGTACTTC

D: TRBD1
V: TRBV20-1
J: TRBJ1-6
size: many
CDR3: CSARTGGNSPLHF
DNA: TGCAGCGCCCGGACAGGGGGCAATTCACCCCTCCACTTT

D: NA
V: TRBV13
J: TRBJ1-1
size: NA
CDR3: CASSPFHPADTEAFF
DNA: TGTGCCAGCAGCCCATTTCACCCGGCGGACACTGAAGCTTTCTTT

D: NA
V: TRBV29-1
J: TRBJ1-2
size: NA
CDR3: CSVQASDYGYTF
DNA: TGCAGCGTTCAGGCTAGCGACTATGGCTACACCTTC

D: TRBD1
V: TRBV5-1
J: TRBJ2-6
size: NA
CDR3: CASKFGTAAGSGANVLTF
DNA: TGCGCCAGCAAGTTTGGGACAGCCGCCGGCTCTGGGGCCAACGTCCTGACTTTC

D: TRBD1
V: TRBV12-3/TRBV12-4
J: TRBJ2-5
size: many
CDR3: CASSRGRDSESYQETQYF
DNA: TGTGCCAGCAGCCGCGGCCGGGACAGTGAATCCTACCAAGAGACCCAGTACTTC

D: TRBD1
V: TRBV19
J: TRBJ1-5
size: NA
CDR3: CASSILQGSSNQPQHF
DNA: TGTGCCAGTAGTATCCTACAGGGGTCGAGCAATCAGCCCCAGCATTTT

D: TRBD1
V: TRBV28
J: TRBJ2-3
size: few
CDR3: CASSPRTGEGADTQYF
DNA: TGTGCCAGCAGTCCCCGGACAGGCGAGGGGGCAGATACGCAGTATTTT

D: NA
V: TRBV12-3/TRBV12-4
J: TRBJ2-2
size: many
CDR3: CASSLRTVTGELFF
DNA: TGTGCCAGCAGTTTGCGGACGGTGACCGGGGAGCTGTTTTTT

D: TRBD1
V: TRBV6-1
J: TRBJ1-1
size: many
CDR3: CASRTGKTEAFF
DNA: TGTGCCAGCAGGACAGGGAAAACTGAAGCTTTCTTT

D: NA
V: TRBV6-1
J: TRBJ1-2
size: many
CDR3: CASSDRGGSYGYTF
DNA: TGTGCCAGCAGTGATAGGGGAGGAAGCTATGGCTACACCTTC

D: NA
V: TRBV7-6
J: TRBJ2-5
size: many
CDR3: CASSLAVGYWETQYF
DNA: TGTGCCAGCAGCTTAGCGGTCGGATATTGGGAGACCCAGTACTTC

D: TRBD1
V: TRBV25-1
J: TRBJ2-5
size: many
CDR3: CASSVPPGTGESETQYF
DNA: TGTGCCAGCAGTGTACCTCCCGGGACAGGGGAATCAGAGACCCAGTACTTC

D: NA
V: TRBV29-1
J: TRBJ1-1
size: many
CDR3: CSSLGVLSNTEAFF
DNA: TGCAGCTCACTGGGGGTATTATCGAACACTGAAGCTTTCTTT

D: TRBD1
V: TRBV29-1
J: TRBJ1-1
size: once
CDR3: CSGTGLTMNTEAFF
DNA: TGCAGCGGGACAGGCCTGACCATGAACACTGAAGCTTTCTTT

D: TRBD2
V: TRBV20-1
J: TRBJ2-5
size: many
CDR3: CSASEREGRFETQYF
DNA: TGCAGTGCTAGTGAGCGGGAGGGCCGTTTTGAGACCCAGTACTTC